The source of this T cell receptor beta chain is a study of blood T cell repertoires in COVID-19. Study summary: Acute and convalescent COVID-19 samples came from the United States, Italy and Spain. Sources were T cells, B-cell-depleted T cells, or PBMCs; the material itself was cDNA or gDNA.

This CDR3 is 19 amino acids long. V was trimmed by 0 bases and J by 0 bases, leaving 15 bases between them. Looked up from germline, CDR1 is LGHNA and CDR2 is YNFKEQ. Methods used by the authors: Estimation of nucleated cell counts was performed using reference gene primer amplification. Sequencing was performed with immunoSEQ multiplex PCR; in TCRdb, only in-frame clones are kept and a portion is missing. V and J calls and clone size are given by that table; D and trimming were obtained from the DNA. The table records some 100,000 clones, 85% of them present only once. The chain employs TRBV4-2 and TRBJ2-6; perhaps TRBD1 as D (6 bases). The sequence was obtained from a woman between 65 and 79 years old with active or convalescent COVID-19. Sequencing was performed on peripheral blood. CDR3 protein: CASSQDRYREPSGANVLTF. CDR3 sequence (DNA): TGTGCCAGCAGCCAAGATCGATACAGGGAGCCCTCTGGGGCCAACGTCCTGACTTTC.